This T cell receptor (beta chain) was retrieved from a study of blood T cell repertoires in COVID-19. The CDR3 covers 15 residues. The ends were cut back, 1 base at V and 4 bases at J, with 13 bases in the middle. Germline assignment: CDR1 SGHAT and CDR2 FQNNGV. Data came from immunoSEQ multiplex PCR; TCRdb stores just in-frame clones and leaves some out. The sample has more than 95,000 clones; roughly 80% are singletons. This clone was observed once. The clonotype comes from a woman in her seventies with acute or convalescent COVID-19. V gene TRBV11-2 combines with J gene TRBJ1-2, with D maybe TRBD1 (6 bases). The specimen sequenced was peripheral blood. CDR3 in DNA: TGTGCCAGCAGCTTAGCCCCACAGGGAACCTATGGCTACACCTTC. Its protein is CASSLAPQGTYGYTF. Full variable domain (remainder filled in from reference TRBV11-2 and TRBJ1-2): EAGVAQSPRYKIIEKRQSVAFWCNPISGHATLYWYQQILGQGPKLLIQFQNNGVVDDSQLPKDRFSAERLKGVDSTLKIQPAKLEDSAVYLCASSLAPQGTYGYTFGSGTRLTVV.